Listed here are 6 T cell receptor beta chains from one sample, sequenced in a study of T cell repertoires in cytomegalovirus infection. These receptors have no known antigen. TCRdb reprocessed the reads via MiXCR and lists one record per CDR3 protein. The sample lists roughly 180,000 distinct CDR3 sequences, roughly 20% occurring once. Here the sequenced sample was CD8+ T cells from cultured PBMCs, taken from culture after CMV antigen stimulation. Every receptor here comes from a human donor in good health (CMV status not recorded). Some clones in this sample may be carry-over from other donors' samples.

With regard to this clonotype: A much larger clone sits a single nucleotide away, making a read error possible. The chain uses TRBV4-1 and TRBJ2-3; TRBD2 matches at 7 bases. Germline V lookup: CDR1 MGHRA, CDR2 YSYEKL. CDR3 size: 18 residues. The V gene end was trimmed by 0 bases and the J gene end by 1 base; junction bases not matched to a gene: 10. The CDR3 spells CASSQDLQLAWRTDTQYF. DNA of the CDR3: TGCGCCAGCAGCCAAGATCTCCAACTAGCGTGGCGCACAGATACGCAGTATTTT.

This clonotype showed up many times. CDR3 sequence: CASSTSVGSSGNTIYF. CDR3 coding DNA: TGTGCCAGCAGCACTAGTGTGGGGAGCTCTGGAAACACCATATATTTT. This chain links TRBV7-9 with TRBJ1-3; D is ambiguous. The germline gives CDR1 SEHNR, CDR2 FQNEAQ (reference sequence). CDR3 length equals 16 residues. With 5 bases removed from V and 0 bases from J, the gap between germline ends came to 14 bases. Complete variable domain (other parts from reference TRBV7-9 and TRBJ1-3): DTGVSQNPRHKITKRGQNVTFRCDPISEHNRLYWYRQTLGQGPEFLTYFQNEAQLEKSRLLSDRFSAERPKGSFSTLEIQRTEQGDSAMYLCASSTSVGSSGNTIYFGEGSWLTVV.

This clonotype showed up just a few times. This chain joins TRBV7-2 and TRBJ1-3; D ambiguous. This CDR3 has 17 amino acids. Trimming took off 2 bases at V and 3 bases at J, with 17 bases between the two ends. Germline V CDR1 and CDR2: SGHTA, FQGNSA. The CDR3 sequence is CASSLNWRVEVGNTIYF. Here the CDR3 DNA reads TGTGCCAGCAGCTTAAATTGGAGGGTTGAAGTTGGAAACACCATATATTTT.

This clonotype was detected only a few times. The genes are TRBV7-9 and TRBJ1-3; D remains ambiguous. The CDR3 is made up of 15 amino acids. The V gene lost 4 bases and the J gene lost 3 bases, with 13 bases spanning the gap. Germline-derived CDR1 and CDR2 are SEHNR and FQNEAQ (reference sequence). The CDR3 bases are TGTGCCAGCAGCTCTACAACGTCCGGTGGAAACACCATATATTTT. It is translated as CASSSTTSGGNTIYF.

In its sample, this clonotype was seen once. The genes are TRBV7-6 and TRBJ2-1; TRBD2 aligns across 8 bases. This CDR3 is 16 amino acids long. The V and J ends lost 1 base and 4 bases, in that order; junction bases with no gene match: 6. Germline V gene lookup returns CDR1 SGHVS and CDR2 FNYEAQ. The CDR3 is CASSLEFGGGYNEQFF. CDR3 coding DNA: TGTGCCAGCAGCTTAGAATTCGGCGGGGGGTACAATGAGCAGTTCTTC. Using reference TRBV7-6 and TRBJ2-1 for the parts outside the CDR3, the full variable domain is GAGVSQSPRYKVTKRGQDVALRCDPISGHVSLYWYRQALGQGPEFLTYFNYEAQQDKSGLPNDRFSAERPEGSISTLTIQRTEQRDSAMYRCASSLEFGGGYNEQFFGPGTRLTVL.

CDR3 in amino acids: CASSLVSESYEQYF. CDR3 sequence (DNA): TGTGCCAGCAGCTTAGTTTCTGAATCCTACGAGCAGTACTTC. This chain connects TRBV7-9 to TRBJ2-7; D is uncertain. The germline gives CDR1 SEHNR, CDR2 FQNEAQ (reference sequence). There are 14 residues in the CDR3. Trimming shortened V by 1 base and J by 1 base, and 8 bases separated the two germline ends.